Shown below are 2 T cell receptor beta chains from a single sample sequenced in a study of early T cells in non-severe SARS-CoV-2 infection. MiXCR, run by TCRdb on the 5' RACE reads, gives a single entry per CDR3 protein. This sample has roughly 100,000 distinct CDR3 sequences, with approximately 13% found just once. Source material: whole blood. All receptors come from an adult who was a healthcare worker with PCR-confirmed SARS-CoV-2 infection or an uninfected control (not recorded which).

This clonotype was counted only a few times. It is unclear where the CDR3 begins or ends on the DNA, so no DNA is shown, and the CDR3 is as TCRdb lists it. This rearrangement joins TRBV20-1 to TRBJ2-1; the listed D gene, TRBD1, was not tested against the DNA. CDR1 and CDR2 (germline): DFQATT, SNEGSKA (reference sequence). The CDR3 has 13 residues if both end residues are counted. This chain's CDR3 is CSARVGGGARKFF.

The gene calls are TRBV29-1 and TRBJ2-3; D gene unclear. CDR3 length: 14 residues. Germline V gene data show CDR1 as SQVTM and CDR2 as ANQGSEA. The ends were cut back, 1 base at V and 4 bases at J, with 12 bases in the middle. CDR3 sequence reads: CSVEVGPVPDTQYF. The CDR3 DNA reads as TGCAGCGTTGAAGTAGGCCCAGTCCCAGATACGCAGTATTTT.